What follows are 30 T cell receptor beta chains derived from one specimen sequenced in a study of PD-L1 blockade in urothelial cancer. Data came from immunoSEQ multiplex PCR; TCRdb stores just in-frame clones and leaves some out. The sample has about 47,000 clones, 80% seen once; the top ten hold under 20%. Time point: pretreatment peripheral blood. The material sequenced was PBMCs, taken around atezolizumab (anti-PD-L1) treatment. These receptors were taken from a man between 60 and 75 years old with urothelial cancer.

The chain joins TRBV7-9 to TRBJ2-2, with D unresolved. This CDR3 has 14 residues. V lost 3 bases and J lost 7, with 12 bases in between. From germline, CDR1 is SEHNR and CDR2 FQNEAQ (reference sequence). The DNA of the CDR3 is TGTGCCAGCAGCTTTTTCACGTTAGACGGGGAGCTGTTTTTT. Its translation is CASSFFTLDGELFF.

The genes are TRBV19 and TRBJ1-1; 7 bases line up with TRBD1. Trimming took 7 bases from V and 0 from J; bases not matched to a gene: 5. CDR1 is LNHDA and CDR2 is SQIVND in the germline V gene (reference sequence). This CDR3 contains 14 residues. In DNA, the CDR3 is TGTGCCAGTACCCTGACAGGGCTGAACACTGAAGCTTTCTTT. Encoded protein: CASTLTGLNTEAFF.

This chain connects TRBV28 to TRBJ2-1, with 7 bases identical to TRBD2. Germline values: CDR1 MDHEN, CDR2 SYDVKM. This CDR3 is 16 amino acids long. V was clipped by 1 base and J by 7 bases; unmatched bases: 10. The CDR3 nucleotides read TGTGCCAGCAGTTTATTTACGGGAGGCCCCTGGAATGAGCAGTTCTTC. It codes for CASSLFTGGPWNEQFF.

Here the CDR3 DNA reads TGTGCCAGTAGTACAGGGTTGACAACTAATGAAAAACTGTTTTTT. Protein sequence: CASSTGLTTNEKLFF. The chain uses TRBV19 and TRBJ1-4, with D perhaps TRBD1 (5 bases). Germline V lookup: CDR1 LNHDA, CDR2 SQIVND (reference sequence). The CDR3 totals 15 residues. Trimming pared 4 bases from V and 0 bases from J, leaving 9 bases between.

The rearrangement joins TRBV5-6 to TRBJ1-6; 8 bases map to TRBD1. V shed 0 bases, J shed 6 bases, and the junction held 2 bases outside the gene matches. There are 15 residues in the CDR3. The V gene's germline CDR1 is SGHDT and CDR2 YYEEEE. The CDR3: CASSLGDRINSPLHF. DNA for the CDR3: TGTGCCAGCAGCTTGGGGGACAGGATTAATTCACCCCTCCACTTT.

The chain has TRBV2 and TRBJ2-1, with TRBD2 matching 11 bases. V lost 4 bases and J lost 11; bases outside the gene matches: 16. In germline, CDR1 is SNHLY, CDR2 FYNNEI. The CDR3 is 17 amino acids. CDR3 nucleotide sequence: TGTGCCAGCAGTGTGGGAGGGACCGGGACTAGCGGAGCCCAGCAGTTCTTC. Protein sequence: CASSVGGTGTSGAQQFF.

The chain couples TRBV11-2 to TRBJ2-7; 9 bases are a match to TRBD2. The germline CDR1 and CDR2 sequences are SGHAT and FQNNGV. J gave up 6 bases and V 3 bases, and 12 bases lay outside the gene matches. The CDR3 runs 16 residues. The CDR3 DNA follows: TGTGCCAGCAGCTTGTCCTCAGGCGGGAGGGGTGCCGAGCAGTACTTC. It yields the protein CASSLSSGGRGAEQYF. Full variable domain (outside the CDR3, taken from reference TRBV11-2 and TRBJ2-7): EAGVAQSPRYKIIEKRQSVAFWCNPISGHATLYWYQQILGQGPKLLIQFQNNGVVDDSQLPKDRFSAERLKGVDSTLKIQPAKLEDSAVYLCASSLSSGGRGAEQYFGPGTRLTVT.

The gene calls are TRBV4-3 and TRBJ2-5, with 14 positions matching TRBD2. V dropped 4 bases and J dropped 1; count of bases not matched to a gene: 2. The CDR3 consists of 16 residues. Germline CDR1 reads LGHNA; CDR2 reads YSLEER. DNA for the CDR3: TGCGCCAGCAGCCCCGGACTAGCGGGAGGCCAAGAGACCCAGTACTTC. It encodes CASSPGLAGGQETQYF.

DNA for the CDR3: TGTGCCAGCAGCCCCTCCTACAGGACAGATACGCAGTATTTT. Its protein product is CASSPSYRTDTQYF. The gene calls are TRBV28 and TRBJ2-3; tentatively, D is TRBD1 (5 bases). CDR1 is MDHEN, CDR2 SYDVKM, per germline. This CDR3 has 14 residues. Between the trimmed V and J ends, which lost 6 bases and 3 bases, there was a span of 13 bases.

The chain recombines TRBV15 with TRBJ1-4, with 7 bases matching TRBD1. The J segment lost 0 bases and the V segment lost 3 bases, leaving 4 bases of the junction unmatched. CDR3 length equals 16 residues. Germline-derived CDR1 and CDR2 are LNHNV and YYDKDF (reference sequence). The CDR3 DNA follows: TGTGCCACCAGCAGGACAGGGTTTGCAACTAATGAAAAACTGTTTTTT. Protein product: CATSRTGFATNEKLFF.

The J gene is TRBJ1-2, the V gene TRBV7-2, with a possible D match to TRBD1 (5 bases). This CDR3 contains 12 residues. Germline V lookup: CDR1 SGHTA, CDR2 FQGNSA. The V gene lost 8 bases and the J gene lost 6 bases, with 13 bases spanning the gap. The DNA of the CDR3 is TGTGCCAGCTGGGAAGGGGTACATGGCTACACCTTC. Translation: CASWEGVHGYTF.

The genes are TRBV7-9 and TRBJ2-3; 9 nucleotides line up with TRBD1. Germline V gene data show CDR1 as SEHNR and CDR2 as FQNEAQ (reference sequence). The CDR3 has 16 amino acids. V lost 2 bases and J lost 6; bases outside the gene matches: 9. The CDR3 loop is CASSLPSTGGEDTQYF. In nucleotides, the CDR3 is TGTGCCAGCAGCTTACCCTCGACAGGGGGGGAGGATACGCAGTATTTT.

The genes are TRBV11-3 and TRBJ2-2, with D perhaps TRBD1 (6 bases). Germline V gene data show CDR1 as SGHNT and CDR2 as YENEEA. This CDR3 is 16 amino acids long. V dropped 6 bases and J dropped 1 base, with 15 bases sitting between them. The CDR3: CASSGRDTKNTGELFF. The DNA for the CDR3 is TGTGCCAGCAGTGGCCGGGACACGAAGAACACCGGGGAGCTGTTTTTT.

CDR3 sequence reads: CAISGQGAGELFF. In DNA, the CDR3 is TGTGCCATCAGTGGACAGGGGGCCGGGGAGCTGTTTTTT. The rearrangement links TRBV10-3 to TRBJ2-2; TRBD1 aligns across 9 bases. Germline V gives CDR1 ENHRY, CDR2 SYGVKD. The CDR3 consists of 13 residues. The V segment lost 4 bases and the J segment 6 bases; nucleotides outside the gene matches: 0.

This clone was seen a single time. V and J are TRBV7-2 and TRBJ1-2, with D unresolved. The CDR3 contains 13 residues. Looked up from germline, CDR1 is SGHTA and CDR2 is FQGNSA. Trimming took 5 bases from V and 0 from J, leaving 7 bases between them. CDR3 DNA sequence: TGTGCCAGCAGCGAAAGCCCTAACTATGGCTACACCTTC. It codes for CASSESPNYGYTF.

The chain combines TRBV7-2 with TRBJ2-1, with 11 nucleotides matching TRBD2. Germline-derived CDR1 and CDR2 are SGHTA and FQGNSA. After removal of 1 base from V and 4 bases from J, the junction contained 6 bases not matched to a gene. The CDR3 length is 17 residues. CDR3 DNA sequence: TGTGCCAGCAGCTTAGGAAACCTAGCGGGAGGATACAATGAGCAGTTCTTC. Encoded protein: CASSLGNLAGGYNEQFF.

The chain links TRBV29-1 to TRBJ2-1; TRBD2 agrees at 9 bases. The CDR3 is 14 amino acids. The V gene's germline CDR1 is SQVTM and CDR2 ANQGSEA. The V gene end was trimmed by 4 bases and the J gene end by 4 bases; junction bases not matched to a gene: 5. CDR3 residues: CSVAERGDYNEQFF. CDR3 sequence (DNA): TGCAGCGTTGCCGAGCGGGGGGATTACAATGAGCAGTTCTTC.

In this sample, this clone turned up once. This sequence joins TRBV19 and TRBJ2-1, with 8 bases identical to TRBD2. Germline CDR1 is LNHDA and CDR2 is SQIVND (reference sequence). There are 12 residues in the CDR3. The V and J ends lost 5 bases and 8 bases, in that order; junction bases with no gene match: 2. CDR3 sequence reads: CASSYSGDEQFF. DNA for the CDR3: TGTGCCAGTAGTTATAGCGGGGATGAGCAGTTCTTC.

CDR3 bases: TGTGCCAGCAGTGAAGGGGGGGGAAGGGAGAATCAGCCCCAGCATTTT. Encoded protein: CASSEGGGRENQPQHF. This chain uses TRBV6-1 with TRBJ1-5; D possibly corresponds to TRBD1 (5 bases). This CDR3 has 16 amino acids. Germline CDR1 reads MNHNS; CDR2 reads SASEGT. V was shortened by 1 base and J by 4 bases, with 14 bases between the two germline ends.

Only a few counts were recorded for this clone. The rearrangement links TRBV11-2 to TRBJ2-2; no definite D call. Trimming took 5 bases from V and 2 from J, leaving 3 bases between them. The germline gives CDR1 SGHAT, CDR2 FQNNGV. There are 12 residues in the CDR3. The CDR3 nucleotides read TGTGCCAGCAGCCGTAACACCGGGGAGCTGTTTTTT. Its protein product is CASSRNTGELFF. Complete variable domain (other parts from reference TRBV11-2 and TRBJ2-2): EAGVAQSPRYKIIEKRQSVAFWCNPISGHATLYWYQQILGQGPKLLIQFQNNGVVDDSQLPKDRFSAERLKGVDSTLKIQPAKLEDSAVYLCASSRNTGELFFGEGSRLTVL.

V usage is TRBV4-2 and J usage is TRBJ1-6, with TRBD1 matching over 9 bases. V lost 4 bases to trimming and J lost 8 bases; unmatched junction nucleotides: 6. Germline V gene sequence: CDR1 LGHNA, CDR2 YNFKEQ. This CDR3 region has 15 residues. The CDR3 loop is CASSRQGEDDSPLHF. CDR3 nucleotides: TGTGCCAGCAGCCGACAGGGGGAAGATGATTCACCCCTCCACTTT.

The table lists this clone with many counts. The rearrangement joins TRBV11-2 to TRBJ2-1; maybe TRBD2 (6 bases). There are 15 residues in the CDR3. The germline V and J ends were trimmed by 1 base and 5 bases, with 12 bases remaining between them. Germline V CDR1 and CDR2: SGHAT, FQNNGV. CDR3 sequence: CASSLGLAEDNEQFF. CDR3 nucleotide sequence: TGTGCCAGCAGCTTAGGTTTAGCGGAGGACAATGAGCAGTTCTTC.

The V call is TRBV7-2, the J call TRBJ2-1, with D possibly being TRBD2 (5 bases). Trimming removed 4 bases at V and 0 bases at J, with 10 bases between. The CDR3 is 15 amino acids. Germline V gene lookup returns CDR1 SGHTA and CDR2 FQGNSA. DNA of the CDR3: TGTGCCAGCAGCTCGGAGGATAGCTCCTACAATGAGCAGTTCTTC. It codes for CASSSEDSSYNEQFF.

The V gene is TRBV28, the J gene TRBJ2-5; D is possibly TRBD2 (5 bases). Germline loops: CDR1 MDHEN, CDR2 SYDVKM. V was pared by 8 bases and J by 5 bases, with 18 bases between. There are 14 residues in the CDR3. In DNA, the CDR3 is TGTGCCAGCGGGTCCACAGCGGCTGGGGAGACCCAGTACTTC. As protein: CASGSTAAGETQYF.

CDR3 nucleotides: TGTGCCAGCCTTCGGGGTGCCCACACTGAAGCTTTCTTT. The encoded protein is CASLRGAHTEAFF. The chain couples TRBV28 to TRBJ1-1; D is ambiguous. The CDR3 is 13 residues long. Per the germline V gene, CDR1 is MDHEN and CDR2 is SYDVKM. V shed 8 bases and J shed 3 bases, with 13 bases lying between them.

The rearrangement joins TRBV29-1 to TRBJ2-7, with 7 bases fitting TRBD1. With 6 bases clipped from V and 3 bases from J, the junction kept 2 bases outside the gene matches. The CDR3 length is 11 residues. The germline gives CDR1 SQVTM, CDR2 ANQGSEA. The CDR3, as DNA: TGCAGCGTCGGGACAGTCTACGAGCAGTACTTC. Protein product: CSVGTVYEQYF.

The gene calls are TRBV6-1 and TRBJ1-2, with 7 bases identical to TRBD1. With V trimmed by 7 bases and J by 5 bases, 4 bases remained unmatched. The CDR3 length is 12 residues. Germline V lookup: CDR1 MNHNS, CDR2 SASEGT. The DNA for the CDR3 is TGTGCCAGCATCGGACAGGCGTATGGCTACACCTTC. It translates to CASIGQAYGYTF.

CDR3 sequence: CASRINTNTGELFF. Here the CDR3 DNA reads TGTGCCAGCAGAATAAATACGAACACCGGGGAGCTGTTTTTT. The chain is built from TRBV14 and TRBJ2-2, with D unresolved. Trimming shortened V by 6 bases and J by 0 bases, and 8 bases separated the two germline ends. Germline V gene sequence: CDR1 SGHDN, CDR2 FVKESK. The CDR3 spans 14 residues.

This rearrangement joins TRBV28 to TRBJ1-4; no reliable D call. The CDR3 runs to 14 residues. The V end lost 2 bases, the J end lost 8 bases, and 12 bases lay between the germline ends. In germline, CDR1 is MDHEN, CDR2 SYDVKM. CDR3 in amino acids: CASSLAGVGEKLFF. CDR3 bases: TGTGCCAGCAGTTTAGCCGGGGTGGGCGAAAAACTGTTTTTT.

The V gene is TRBV6-5, the J gene TRBJ2-7; weak D call: TRBD1 (6 bases). The V and J ends lost 2 bases and 4 bases respectively, with 9 bases between them. The CDR3 is 13 residues long. Germline CDR1 MNHEY, CDR2 SVGAGI. The CDR3 region has the DNA TGTGCCAGCAGTTACGGGGACAAGTACGAGCAGTACTTC. It translates to CASSYGDKYEQYF.